Below are 25 T cell receptor beta chains sequenced from a single sample in a study of cytomegalovirus exposure and HLA in healthy donors. The study ran its PCR with 60 Vbeta and 13 Jbeta primers. Libraries were prepared by immunoSEQ multiplex PCR; TCRdb keeps only in-frame clonotypes and omits some of them. The repertoire includes over 95,000 clones, 60% to 80% of them detected once, and around 5.8% sits in the top ten. Sequencing was performed on PBMCs. Every receptor here comes from a woman in her 30s in good health and CMV-seropositive.

The gene calls are TRBV10-3 and TRBJ2-5; D not resolved. CDR3 length: 13 residues. The V and J ends lost 6 bases and 1 base respectively, with 9 bases between them. Looked up from germline, CDR1 is ENHRY and CDR2 is SYGVKD. The CDR3: CAISGSPQETQYF. CDR3 DNA: TGTGCCATCAGCGGTAGTCCCCAAGAGACCCAGTACTTC.

This clone was observed once. This chain uses TRBV25-1 with TRBJ2-1, with D possibly being TRBD2 (6 bases). Germline CDR1 MGHDK, CDR2 SYGVNS. Trimming stripped 1 base from V and 2 bases from J, with 12 bases between. This CDR3 has 16 residues. CDR3 nucleotide sequence: TGTGCCAGCAGTGAATTTGGAGGGCTAACCTACAATGAGCAGTTCTTC. It specifies CASSEFGGLTYNEQFF.

The V and J genes are TRBV4-1 and TRBJ2-3; 7 nucleotides match TRBD1. The germline CDR1 and CDR2 sequences are MGHRA and YSYEKL. V lost 2 bases to trimming and J lost 5 bases; unmatched junction nucleotides: 10. The CDR3 runs to 16 residues. CDR3 nucleotides: TGCGCCAGCAGCCAACGAGAGGGGGCCAGGGGAGATACGCAGTATTTT. This codes for CASSQREGARGDTQYF.

The rearrangement uses TRBV2 and TRBJ1-1, with 7 bases identical to TRBD1. The CDR3 sequence is 15 residues long. The junction had 16 bases not matched to a gene; V was cut back by 8 bases and J by 7 bases. CDR1 is SNHLY, CDR2 FYNNEI, per germline. CDR3 in DNA: TGTGCCAGCGGGGACAGAATAAACACTGATGTTGAAGCTTTCTTT. It encodes CASGDRINTDVEAFF.

This chain links TRBV27 with TRBJ1-1; D unclear. Germline CDR1 MNHEY, CDR2 SMNVEV (reference sequence). The CDR3 sequence is 11 residues long. V lost 4 bases, J lost 10 bases, and 10 bases lay in between. CDR3 loop: CASSSYSRAFF. The DNA of the CDR3 is TGTGCCAGCAGTTCTTACTCTCGAGCTTTCTTT.

This clone was detected only a few times. The chain recombines TRBV6-5 with TRBJ2-5; the D gene is possibly TRBD1 (6 bases). Germline CDR1 MNHEY, CDR2 SVGAGI. V gave up 6 bases and J gave up 11 bases, with 16 bases separating them. This CDR3 is built from 12 residues. CDR3 DNA: TGTGCCAGCAGCTCACAGGGTGGGGAGCAGTACTTC. This sequence encodes CASSSQGGEQYF.

The chain couples TRBV6-5 to TRBJ2-5, with D tentatively TRBD1 (6 bases). The end of the DNA fits TRBJ2-7 better, so the J call may be wrong. The germline CDR1 and CDR2 sequences are MNHEY and SVGAGI. This CDR3 has 13 residues. The CDR3, as DNA: TGTGCCAGCAGGATCACAGGGTCCTACGAGCAGTACTTC. This codes for CASRITGSYEQYF.

The chain couples TRBV6-1 to TRBJ1-5; D remains ambiguous. The ends were cut back, 2 bases at V and 7 bases at J, with 15 bases in the middle. Per the germline V gene, CDR1 is MNHNS and CDR2 is SASEGT. The CDR3 has 15 residues. The CDR3 loop is CASSESSAGGQPQHF. CDR3 bases: TGTGCCAGCAGTGAATCGTCGGCGGGAGGACAGCCCCAGCATTTT.

The gene calls are TRBV7-9 and TRBJ2-7; D might be TRBD2 (6 bases). The CDR3 has 14 amino acids. Trimming shortened V by 1 base and J by 3 bases, and 10 bases separated the two germline ends. Germline V gene lookup returns CDR1 SEHNR and CDR2 FQNEAQ (reference sequence). CDR3 coding DNA: TGTGCCAGCAGCTTAGAAGGACTATACTACGAGCAGTACTTC. Translated: CASSLEGLYYEQYF.

This clone showed up just a few times. V and J are TRBV19 and TRBJ1-4, with D perhaps TRBD1 (5 bases). The CDR3 has 14 residues. Germline V gives CDR1 LNHDA, CDR2 SQIVND (reference sequence). V shed 5 bases and J shed 7 bases, with 14 bases lying between them. The CDR3 DNA follows: TGTGCCAGTAGTCCCACGGCAGGGATTGAAAAACTGTTTTTT. It is translated as CASSPTAGIEKLFF.

This clone was seen just once. V and J are TRBV28 and TRBJ2-7, with 11 bases matching TRBD2. The CDR3 extends over 15 amino acids. CDR1 and CDR2 from the germline V gene are MDHEN and SYDVKM. With V trimmed by 6 bases and J by 1 base, 5 bases remained unmatched. The CDR3 region has the DNA TGTGCCAGCAGGACACCTAGCGGGAGGTCCTACGAGCAGTACTTC. Encoded protein: CASRTPSGRSYEQYF.

The rearrangement uses TRBV14 and TRBJ2-3; D ambiguous. This CDR3 is built from 12 residues. Trimming removed 8 bases at V and 4 bases at J, with 10 bases between. The germline gives CDR1 SGHDN, CDR2 FVKESK. CDR3 coding DNA: TGTGCCAGCGGGCCCCAGGCAGATACGCAGTATTTT. It translates to CASGPQADTQYF.

This chain uses TRBV5-4 with TRBJ1-6; possibly TRBD1 for D (5 bases). The V gene's germline CDR1 is SGHNT and CDR2 YYREEE (reference sequence). This CDR3 is built from 16 residues. The V gene lost 0 bases and the J gene lost 7 bases, with 14 bases spanning the gap. CDR3 bases: TGTGCCAGCAGCTTGGGCCTGAGTGGGGGGAATTCACCCCTCCACTTT. Translating gives CASSLGLSGGNSPLHF.

This chain links TRBV7-3 with TRBJ2-3; 8 nucleotides match TRBD1. Looked up from germline, CDR1 is SGHTA and CDR2 is FQGTGA. The trim removed 2 bases at V and 3 bases at J, leaving 4 bases unmatched. CDR3 length: 15 amino acids. The CDR3, as DNA: TGTGCCAGCAGCTTAGGCGGACAGGGAACAGATACGCAGTATTTT. Translated: CASSLGGQGTDTQYF. Full variable domain (outside the CDR3, taken from reference TRBV7-3 and TRBJ2-3): GAGVSQTPSNKVTEKGKYVELRCDPISGHTALYWYRQSLGQGPEFLIYFQGTGAADDSGLPNDRFFAVRPEGSVSTLKIQRTERGDSAVYLCASSLGGQGTDTQYFGPGTRLTVL.

The V call is TRBV5-8, the J call TRBJ2-7, with 7 nucleotides matching TRBD1. J gave up 2 bases and V 6 bases, and 11 bases lay outside the gene matches. Germline CDR1 SGHTS, CDR2 YDEGEE. The CDR3 is 15 amino acids. The CDR3 DNA follows: TGTGCCAGCACCGATCCACAGGGGCGCCCCTACGAGCAGTACTTC. It specifies CASTDPQGRPYEQYF.

The genes are TRBV29-1 and TRBJ1-5; 9 bases map to TRBD1. CDR1 is SQVTM, CDR2 ANQGSEA, per germline. V was clipped by 7 bases and J by 5 bases; unmatched bases: 3. The CDR3 contains 12 residues. Written as DNA, the CDR3 is TGCAGCGCAAGGACAGGGGATCAGCCCCAGCATTTT. Protein sequence: CSARTGDQPQHF.

The chain has TRBV5-1 and TRBJ2-5; 10 nucleotides align to TRBD1. TRBJ2-7 explains the end of the DNA better; the J call may be wrong. Germline CDR1 and CDR2: SGHRS and YFSETQ. The CDR3 consists of 17 residues. The CDR3 DNA reads as TGCGCCAGCAGCCGCCGAATTACCGGGACAGGGGACCACGAGCAGTACTTC. This sequence encodes CASSRRITGTGDHEQYF.

This clone was seen once. The chain combines TRBV7-6 with TRBJ2-2, with D possibly TRBD1 on 6 matching bases. V was pared by 2 bases and J by 0 bases, with 10 bases between. CDR3 length: 16 residues. The germline gives CDR1 SGHVS, CDR2 FNYEAQ. This CDR3 reads CASSLKWTANTGELFF. In nucleotides, the CDR3 is TGTGCCAGCAGCTTAAAGTGGACAGCGAACACCGGGGAGCTGTTTTTT.

In this sample, this clone turned up once. The rearrangement uses TRBV7-8 and TRBJ2-1, with TRBD1 identical over 8 bases. From germline, CDR1 is SGHVS and CDR2 FQNEAQ. The CDR3 is 18 residues long. Germline trimming cut 4 bases from V and 6 bases from J; bases unmatched to any gene: 17. This CDR3 is CASSSVTSGQGAPNEQFF. The CDR3 DNA reads TGTGCCAGCAGCTCCGTCACTTCTGGGCAGGGGGCCCCCAATGAGCAGTTCTTC.

The chain combines TRBV27 with TRBJ2-1, with 7 bases lining up with TRBD1. CDR1 MNHEY and CDR2 SMNVEV come from the germline V gene (reference sequence). The CDR3 runs to 16 residues. J was trimmed by 4 bases and V by 5 bases; bases with no gene match: 11. The CDR3 reads CASSPDSGTAYNEQFF. CDR3 nucleotide sequence: TGTGCCAGCAGTCCAGACTCCGGGACAGCTTACAATGAGCAGTTCTTC.

This clone showed up just once. This chain uses TRBV9 with TRBJ2-1; 9 positions agree with TRBD2. There are 15 residues in the CDR3. Germline trimming cut 0 bases from V and 5 bases from J; bases unmatched to any gene: 3. Per germline, CDR1 SGDLS and CDR2 YYNGEE. The CDR3 DNA reads as TGTGCCAGCAGCGTAGTAGCGGGAGTGAACAATGAGCAGTTCTTC. Protein: CASSVVAGVNNEQFF.

This clone was recorded only once. V usage is TRBV28 and J usage is TRBJ2-7; TRBD2 matches at 12 bases. Germline V CDR1 and CDR2: MDHEN, SYDVKM. The CDR3 is made up of 14 amino acids. The trim removed 8 bases at V and 3 bases at J, leaving 5 bases unmatched. The CDR3 loop is CASQLAGGNYEQYF. CDR3 DNA sequence: TGTGCCAGCCAACTAGCGGGGGGCAACTACGAGCAGTACTTC.

The rearrangement links TRBV9 to TRBJ1-1; the D gene is possibly TRBD1 (6 bases). The CDR3 has 13 residues. With 0 bases removed from V and 3 bases from J, the gap between germline ends came to 6 bases. Germline V gene sequence: CDR1 SGDLS, CDR2 YYNGEE. CDR3 DNA: TGTGCCAGCAGCGTAGAGGGGGACACTGAAGCTTTCTTT. Its translation is CASSVEGDTEAFF.

The chain has TRBV9 and TRBJ2-1; 10 bases agree with TRBD2. The CDR3 has 16 amino acids. Germline V gives CDR1 SGDLS, CDR2 YYNGEE. Trimming took 0 bases from V and 6 from J; bases not matched to a gene: 6. The CDR3 protein is CASSVGLAGGSNEQFF. In DNA, the CDR3 is TGTGCCAGCAGCGTAGGGTTAGCGGGAGGCTCCAATGAGCAGTTCTTC.

The chain couples TRBV6-1 to TRBJ2-5, with unresolved D. The CDR3 is made up of 12 amino acids. The germline CDR1 and CDR2 sequences are MNHNS and SASEGT. Trimming cost V 2 bases and J 4 bases, with 5 bases left between them. This chain's CDR3 is CASSERLETQYF. DNA for the CDR3: TGTGCCAGCAGTGAACGTTTAGAGACCCAGTACTTC.